The 14 T cell receptor beta chains presented below share a single source sample, sequenced in a study of cytomegalovirus exposure and HLA in healthy donors. Use of 60 Vbeta and 13 Jbeta primers characterized the PCR. Data came from immunoSEQ multiplex PCR; TCRdb stores just in-frame clones and leaves some out. Of 60,000 to 95,000 clones in the sample, 80% to 90% are singletons; the top ten hold over 15%. Sequencing was done on a sample of PBMCs. These receptors were collected from a man between 65 and 79 years old in good health and CMV-seropositive.

The chain employs TRBV7-2 and TRBJ1-5; 8 nucleotides align to TRBD1. This CDR3 is built from 15 residues. CDR1 SGHTA and CDR2 FQGNSA come from the germline V gene. V lost 5 bases to trimming and J lost 2 bases; unmatched junction nucleotides: 5. Here the CDR3 reads CASSPGGSGNQPQHF. The DNA for the CDR3 is TGTGCCAGCAGCCCAGGGGGCTCAGGCAATCAGCCCCAGCATTTT.

V usage is TRBV13 and J usage is TRBJ2-2; D is possibly TRBD2 (5 bases). V lost 5 bases and J 9 bases, leaving 19 bases between the germline ends. This CDR3 spans 15 amino acids. Germline V gene sequence: CDR1 PRHDT, CDR2 FYEKMQ (reference sequence). CDR3: CASSPREGIGRELFF. The DNA for the CDR3 is TGTGCCAGCAGCCCGAGGGAAGGGATAGGCCGGGAGCTGTTTTTT.

This clone came up a few times. The chain is built from TRBV4-3 and TRBJ2-1; TRBD1 matches at 10 bases. CDR1 and CDR2 (germline): LGHNA, YSLEER. With 5 bases clipped from V and 4 bases from J, the junction kept 5 bases outside the gene matches. The CDR3 length is 15 residues. Here the CDR3 reads CASSSRDRGYNEQFF. The CDR3 DNA sequence: TGCGCCAGCAGCTCCCGGGACAGGGGTTACAATGAGCAGTTCTTC.

The chain carries TRBV6-1 and TRBJ1-4; 8 bases line up with TRBD1. V shed 1 base, J shed 5 bases, and the junction held 6 bases outside the gene matches. The germline gives CDR1 MNHNS, CDR2 SASEGT. CDR3 length equals 16 residues. The CDR3 spells CASSEGGGQGNEKLFF. In DNA form, the CDR3 reads TGTGCCAGCAGTGAAGGGGGAGGACAGGGAAATGAAAAACTGTTTTTT.

J is TRBJ2-3 and V is TRBV6-1; D is perhaps TRBD1 (5 bases). CDR3 length: 14 amino acids. Germline values: CDR1 MNHNS, CDR2 SASEGT. The germline V and J ends were trimmed by 6 bases and 0 bases, with 10 bases remaining between them. The CDR3 protein is CASSRRGSTDTQYF. CDR3 nucleotide sequence: TGTGCCAGCAGCCGAAGGGGAAGCACAGATACGCAGTATTTT.

V gene TRBV6-1 combines with J gene TRBJ2-5; 10 bases fit TRBD2. The V gene end was trimmed by 10 bases and the J gene end by 0 bases; junction bases not matched to a gene: 5. The CDR3 is 14 residues long. Germline CDR1 and CDR2: MNHNS and SASEGT. This CDR3 is CATRAGGYQETQYF. As DNA, the CDR3 is TGTGCCACCCGAGCGGGAGGGTACCAAGAGACCCAGTACTTC.

The gene calls are TRBV6-1 and TRBJ2-2, with D perhaps TRBD2 (5 bases). From germline, CDR1 is MNHNS and CDR2 SASEGT. CDR3 length equals 15 residues. Trimming left V 4 bases short and J 5 bases short, with 14 bases between. The CDR3 reads CASSGRTPGTGELFF. CDR3 nucleotide sequence: TGTGCCAGCAGTGGCCGGACTCCTGGGACCGGGGAGCTGTTTTTT.

This chain joins TRBV7-2 and TRBJ1-2; 7 bases agree with TRBD1. The CDR3 length is 15 residues. Germline V gene lookup returns CDR1 SGHTA and CDR2 FQGNSA. The junction had 3 bases not matched to a gene; V was cut back by 2 bases and J by 0 bases. The CDR3 reads CASSLWDRPNYGYTF. The CDR3 nucleotides are TGTGCCAGCAGCTTATGGGACAGACCTAACTATGGCTACACCTTC.

This clone showed up just once. The chain recombines TRBV19 with TRBJ1-2; the match to TRBD1 covers 10 bases. CDR3 length: 14 amino acids. After removal of 7 bases from V and 4 bases from J, the junction contained 6 bases not matched to a gene. The V gene's germline CDR1 is LNHDA and CDR2 SQIVND (reference sequence). CDR3 protein: CASTQDRGAYGYTF. For the CDR3, the DNA is TGTGCCAGTACCCAGGACAGGGGGGCCTATGGCTACACCTTC.

The gene calls are TRBV6-5 and TRBJ2-7; 8 nucleotides agree with TRBD1. CDR3 size: 15 residues. Per germline, CDR1 MNHEY and CDR2 SVGAGI. Trimming cost V 7 bases and J 6 bases; bases outside gene matches: 14. The CDR3 loop reads CASTPGVGQGGEQYF. CDR3 sequence (DNA): TGTGCCAGCACCCCGGGCGTTGGACAGGGTGGCGAGCAGTACTTC.

This clone was seen only a few times. This chain links TRBV5-4 with TRBJ2-2, with D possibly being TRBD2 (5 bases). Deletions cut 4 bases from V and 2 bases from J, with 12 bases between. The CDR3 covers 15 residues. Germline V CDR1 and CDR2: SGHNT, YYREEE (reference sequence). The CDR3 DNA is TGTGCCAGCAGCCCGAGCGGAGTAAACACCGGGGAGCTGTTTTTT. It yields the protein CASSPSGVNTGELFF.

The chain recombines TRBV11-2 with TRBJ1-1; D remains unclear. V lost 3 bases and J lost 10, with 12 bases in between. Looked up from germline, CDR1 is SGHAT and CDR2 is FQNNGV. The CDR3 covers 12 residues. This CDR3 is CASSFPSLGAFF. The CDR3 region has the DNA TGTGCCAGCAGCTTTCCTTCCCTCGGAGCTTTCTTT.

This clone counts as medium-sized (0.01 to 0.1%). Here the CDR3 reads CASSSIQGLPGNTIYF. The CDR3 DNA reads as TGTGCCAGCAGCTCAATCCAGGGGCTCCCTGGAAACACCATATATTTT. The chain uses TRBV13 and TRBJ1-3, with a possible D match to TRBD1 (6 bases). In germline, CDR1 is PRHDT, CDR2 FYEKMQ (reference sequence). The length of the CDR3 is 16 residues. Trimming removed 4 bases from V and 2 bases from J, with 15 bases in between.

The gene calls are TRBV5-1 and TRBJ2-7, with 7 nucleotides matching TRBD1. J gave up 6 bases and V 3 bases, and 3 bases lay outside the gene matches. Germline CDR1 is SGHRS and CDR2 is YFSETQ. This CDR3 spans 12 amino acids. In nucleotides, the CDR3 is TGCGCCAGCAGCTCGACAGGGACCGAGCAGTACTTC. As protein: CASSSTGTEQYF.